This T cell receptor (beta chain) was sequenced in a study of CD8 T cells in Susac syndrome. Points from the study as a whole: It was acknowledged in the study that the number of individuals who were included in its TCR sequencing and HLA analysis was relatively small.

This clonotype occurred once. As yet, its antigen is unknown. Sequencing of TCR beta was carried out in blood CD8+ and CD4+ T cells. cDNA came from around 0.5 to 1 ug RNA primed by random hexamers. Amplification of TCR beta CDR3 used immunoSEQ multiplex PCR across 54 Vbeta and 13 Jbeta. TCRdb recomputed calls from the immunoSEQ multiplex PCR reads with MiXCR, one row per CDR3 protein. The sample carries more than 120,000 distinct CDR3 sequences, roughly 94% recorded once. Specimen: CD4+ T cells from PBMCs. This receptor was obtained from a human donor in good health.

This chain's CDR3 is CASSPSGGRAENIQYF. The CDR3 DNA is TGTGCCAGCTCACCATCTGGCGGGAGGGCCGAAAACATTCAGTACTTC. This rearrangement joins TRBV18 to TRBJ2-4; 9 bases map to TRBD2. Trimming at V came to 2 bases and at J to 5 bases, leaving 7 bases not matched to a gene. The CDR3 spans 16 residues. The germline gives CDR1 KGHSH, CDR2 LQKENI.